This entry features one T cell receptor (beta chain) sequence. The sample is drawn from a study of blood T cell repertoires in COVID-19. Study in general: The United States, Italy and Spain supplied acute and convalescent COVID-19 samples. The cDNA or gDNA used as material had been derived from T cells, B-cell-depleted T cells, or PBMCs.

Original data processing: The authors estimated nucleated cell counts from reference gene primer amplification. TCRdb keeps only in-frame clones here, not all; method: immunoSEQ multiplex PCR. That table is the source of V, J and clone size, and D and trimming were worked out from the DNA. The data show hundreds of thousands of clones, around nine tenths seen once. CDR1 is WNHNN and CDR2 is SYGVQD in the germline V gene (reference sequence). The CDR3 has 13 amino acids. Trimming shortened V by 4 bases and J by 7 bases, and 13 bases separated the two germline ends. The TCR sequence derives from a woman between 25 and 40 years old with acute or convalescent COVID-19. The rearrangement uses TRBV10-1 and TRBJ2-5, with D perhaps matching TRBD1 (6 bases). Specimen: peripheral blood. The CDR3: CASSVDRKGTQYF. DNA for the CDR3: TGCGCCAGCAGTGTAGACAGGAAAGGGACCCAGTACTTC.